This T cell receptor beta chain was profiled in a study of post-analysis software for immune sequencing data. Overall study findings and caveats: Roughly 5 TRBV segments (TRBV5-6, TRBV5-1 and TRBV20-1 among them) occurred more frequently in patients than in controls.

The library was made from cDNA and included unique molecular identifiers. TCRdb analysed the PCR reads with MiXCR anew, one entry per CDR3 protein. The profile shows some 890,000 distinct CDR3 sequences, approximately 53% of them singletons. Trimming removed 8 bases from V and 9 bases from J; junction bases left unmatched: 12. Germline V gene data show CDR1 as LNHNV and CDR2 as YYDKDF (reference sequence). The CDR3 has 14 residues. Points on this clonotype: Its antigen is currently unknown.

The origin of this receptor is a girl aged 10 to 17 with multiple sclerosis. The chain is built from TRBV15 and TRBJ2-1; TRBD2 aligns across 8 bases. The sequenced sample consisted of blood. This CDR3 reads CATEGAGVNSEQFF. CDR3 sequence (DNA): TGTGCCACCGAGGGAGCGGGAGTAAATAGTGAGCAGTTCTTC.